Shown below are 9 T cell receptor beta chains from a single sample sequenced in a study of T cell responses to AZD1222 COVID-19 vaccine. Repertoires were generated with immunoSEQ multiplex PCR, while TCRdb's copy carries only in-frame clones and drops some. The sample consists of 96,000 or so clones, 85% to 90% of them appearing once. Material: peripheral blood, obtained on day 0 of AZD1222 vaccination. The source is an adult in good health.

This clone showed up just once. CDR3 DNA sequence: TGTGCCAGCAGCGCTCCGGGGTTTAGCAATCAGCCCCAGCATTTT. This encodes CASSAPGFSNQPQHF. The chain is built from TRBV7-2 and TRBJ1-5, with unresolved D. V lost 5 bases, J lost 0 bases, and 11 bases lay in between. The length of the CDR3 is 15 residues. Germline V gene sequence: CDR1 SGHTA, CDR2 FQGNSA.

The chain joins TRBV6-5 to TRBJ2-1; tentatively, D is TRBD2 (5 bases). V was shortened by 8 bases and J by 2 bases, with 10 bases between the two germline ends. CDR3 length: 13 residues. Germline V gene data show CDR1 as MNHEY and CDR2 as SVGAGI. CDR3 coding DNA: TGTGCCAGCCAGTCCGGGGCCTACAATGAGCAGTTCTTC. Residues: CASQSGAYNEQFF.

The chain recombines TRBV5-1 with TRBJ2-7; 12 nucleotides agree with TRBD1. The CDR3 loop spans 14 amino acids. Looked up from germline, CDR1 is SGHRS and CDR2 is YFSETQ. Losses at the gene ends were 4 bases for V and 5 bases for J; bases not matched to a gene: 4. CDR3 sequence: CASSLGQGADEQYF. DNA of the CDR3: TGCGCCAGCAGCCTGGGACAGGGGGCCGACGAGCAGTACTTC.

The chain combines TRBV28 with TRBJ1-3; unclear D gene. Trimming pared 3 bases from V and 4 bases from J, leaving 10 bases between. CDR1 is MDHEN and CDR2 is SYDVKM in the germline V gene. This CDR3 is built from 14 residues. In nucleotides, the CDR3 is TGTGCCAGCAGTTTTGCGGGAGCGGGAAACACCATATATTTT. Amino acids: CASSFAGAGNTIYF.

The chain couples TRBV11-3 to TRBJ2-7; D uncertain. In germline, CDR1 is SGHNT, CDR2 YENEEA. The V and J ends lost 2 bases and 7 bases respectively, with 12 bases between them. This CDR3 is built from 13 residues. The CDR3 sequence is CASSLFGSGEQYF. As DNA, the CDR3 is TGTGCCAGCAGCTTATTTGGGTCCGGGGAGCAGTACTTC.

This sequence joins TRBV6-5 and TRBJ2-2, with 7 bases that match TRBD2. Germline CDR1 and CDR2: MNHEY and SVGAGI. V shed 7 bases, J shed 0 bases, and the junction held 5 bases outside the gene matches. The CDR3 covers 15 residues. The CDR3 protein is CASKLSGANTGELFF. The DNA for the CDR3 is TGTGCCAGCAAGCTAAGCGGGGCGAACACCGGGGAGCTGTTTTTT.

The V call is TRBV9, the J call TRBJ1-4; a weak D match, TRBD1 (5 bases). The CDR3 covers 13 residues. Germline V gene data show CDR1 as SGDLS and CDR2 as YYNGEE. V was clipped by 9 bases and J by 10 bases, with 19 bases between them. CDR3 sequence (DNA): TGTGCCACAATATATCAGGGTTTTGGAAAACTGTTTTTT. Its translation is CATIYQGFGKLFF.

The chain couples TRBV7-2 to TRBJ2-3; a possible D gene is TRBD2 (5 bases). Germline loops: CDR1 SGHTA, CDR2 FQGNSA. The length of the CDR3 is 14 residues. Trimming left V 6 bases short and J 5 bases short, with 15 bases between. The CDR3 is CASSSTSAKDTQYF. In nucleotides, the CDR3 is TGTGCCAGCAGTTCCACTAGTGCCAAAGATACGCAGTATTTT.

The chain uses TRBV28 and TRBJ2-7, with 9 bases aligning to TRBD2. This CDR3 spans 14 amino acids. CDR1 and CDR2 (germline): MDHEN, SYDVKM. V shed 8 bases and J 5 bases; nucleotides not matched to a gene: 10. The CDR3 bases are TGTGCCAGCGCGTTAGCGGGAGTCAGGGACGAGCAGTACTTC. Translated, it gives CASALAGVRDEQYF.